The clone carrying this T cell receptor (beta chain) was detected once. Its antigen remains unknown. The sample providers were healthy Caucasian people from Russia, aged about 6 to 100. The sample belongs to a study of blood T cells in healthy people across ages. Findings of the study overall: A strong correlation was seen between TCR beta diversity and naive T cell percentage. Investigators viewed diversity estimates from one million T cells as underestimates, the study reported.

Germline CDR1 reads MGHRA; CDR2 reads YSYEKL. V dropped 2 bases and J dropped 0 bases, with 14 bases sitting between them. The CDR3 has 17 residues. With a J-beta primer mix and a sample-barcoded 5' primer, a second PCR ran about 7 to 12 cycles. Every sample gave at least 2.5 million paired-end reads containing CDR3. TCRdb re-called the 5' RACE reads through MiXCR, storing one row per CDR3 protein. This table has 450,000 to 700,000 distinct CDR3 sequences, 27% appearing once. Sequencing used blood. This TCR was sampled from a woman aged 70 to 79 in good health. The chain combines TRBV4-1 with TRBJ2-1, with unresolved D. The CDR3 here is CASSQTLQFPSYNEQFF. CDR3 sequence (DNA): TGCGCCAGCAGCCAAACCCTACAGTTTCCCTCCTACAATGAGCAGTTCTTC.